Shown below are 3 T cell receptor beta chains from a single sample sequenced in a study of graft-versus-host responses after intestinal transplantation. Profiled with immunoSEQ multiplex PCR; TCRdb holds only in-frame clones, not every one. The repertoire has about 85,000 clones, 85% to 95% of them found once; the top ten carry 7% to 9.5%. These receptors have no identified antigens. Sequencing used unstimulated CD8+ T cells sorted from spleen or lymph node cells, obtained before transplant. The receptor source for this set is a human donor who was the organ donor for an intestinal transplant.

CDR3 residues: CASSPEAGDTGELFF. The DNA of the CDR3 is TGCGCCAGCAGCCCAGAAGCGGGGGACACCGGGGAGCTGTTTTTT. The chain links TRBV4-1 to TRBJ2-2; 8 bases match TRBD2. The V and J ends lost 4 bases and 3 bases, in that order; junction bases with no gene match: 4. Germline V CDR1 and CDR2: MGHRA, YSYEKL. The CDR3 totals 15 residues.

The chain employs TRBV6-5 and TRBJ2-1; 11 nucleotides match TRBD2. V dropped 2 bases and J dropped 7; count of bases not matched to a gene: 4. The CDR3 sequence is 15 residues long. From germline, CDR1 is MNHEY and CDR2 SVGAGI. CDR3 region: CASSYRSGGDNEQFF. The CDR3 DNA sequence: TGTGCCAGCAGTTACCGTAGCGGGGGGGATAATGAGCAGTTCTTC.

The CDR3 spells CASSQSRGGAREQYF. The CDR3 nucleotides read TGCGCCAGCAGCCAATCTCGCGGGGGGGCGCGGGAGCAGTACTTC. J is TRBJ2-7 and V is TRBV4-1; TRBD2 agrees at 9 bases. V dropped 2 bases and J dropped 7; count of bases not matched to a gene: 9. The CDR3 totals 15 residues. Germline lookup yields CDR1 MGHRA and CDR2 YSYEKL.